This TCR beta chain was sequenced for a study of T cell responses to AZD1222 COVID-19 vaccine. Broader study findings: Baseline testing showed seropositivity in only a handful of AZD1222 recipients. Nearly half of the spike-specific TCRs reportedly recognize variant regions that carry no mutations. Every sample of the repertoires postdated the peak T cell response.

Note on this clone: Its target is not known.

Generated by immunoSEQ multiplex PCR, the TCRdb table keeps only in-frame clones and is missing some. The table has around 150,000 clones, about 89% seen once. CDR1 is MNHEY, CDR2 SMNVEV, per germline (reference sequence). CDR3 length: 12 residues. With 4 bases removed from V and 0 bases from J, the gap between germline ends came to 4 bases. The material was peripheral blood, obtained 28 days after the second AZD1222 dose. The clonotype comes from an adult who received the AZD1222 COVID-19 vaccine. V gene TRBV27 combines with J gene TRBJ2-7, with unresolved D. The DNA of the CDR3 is TGTGCCAGCAGTTCGCACTCCTACGAGCAGTACTTC. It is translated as CASSSHSYEQYF.